This TCR beta chain derives from a study of blood T cell repertoires in COVID-19. Study background: Specimens from acute and convalescent COVID-19 originated in the United States, Italy and Spain. Sources were T cells, B-cell-depleted T cells, or PBMCs; the material itself was cDNA or gDNA.

Here immunoSEQ multiplex PCR was the method, and the copy in TCRdb shows in-frame clones only, minus some. The sample has tens of thousands of clones, approximately 90% seen once; the top ten hold over 3.5%. This clone came up a few times. V was pared by 0 bases and J by 3 bases, with 17 bases between. The CDR3 runs to 17 residues. The V gene's germline CDR1 is LGHNA and CDR2 YSLEER. The specimen sequenced was peripheral blood. The TCR originated in a human donor in a cohort sampled during active COVID-19. V gene TRBV4-3 combines with J gene TRBJ1-2; no clear D gene. For the CDR3, the DNA is TGCGCCAGCAGCCAAGATGCGCGTGGTTCCTTCGACTATGGCTACACCTTC. Its translation: CASSQDARGSFDYGYTF.